The 2 T cell receptor beta chains reported below all come from one sample, sequenced in a study of T cells after yellow fever vaccination (dated by TCRdb to the late 2010s). Preparation of the library involved 5' RACE. For sequencing, an Illumina HiSeq 2500 was employed. TCRdb's own reprocessing of the public reads used fastp at Q25 and MiXCR and kept productive beta chains. Entries are consolidated by CDR3 protein sequence, retaining the most common genes and DNA. Here the sample has hundreds of thousands of distinct CDR3 sequences; 8.7% occur a single time. Approximately 18% of the sample goes to the ten largest clones. The sample's treatment or condition, from its label and the paper: live attenuated yellow fever vaccine strain. The input for sequencing was PBMCs, taken on the day of the first yellow fever vaccination. The receptors here all came from a man aged 18-30 years who received the YFV17D yellow fever vaccine.

The chain has TRBV7-9 and TRBJ1-6, with D unresolved. The V gene's germline CDR1 is SEHNR and CDR2 FQNEAQ (reference sequence). The CDR3 has 14 amino acids. The V gene lost 2 bases and the J gene lost 8 bases, with 10 bases spanning the gap. The CDR3 coding sequence is TGTGCCAGCAGCTTAATGTCCCAGCATTCACCCCTCCACTTT. Translation: CASSLMSQHSPLHF.

The chain couples TRBV20-1 to TRBJ2-3; D is perhaps TRBD2 (5 bases). The CDR3 has 15 amino acids. CDR1 is DFQATT, CDR2 SNEGSKA, per germline (reference sequence). V dropped 0 bases and J dropped 2 bases, with 12 bases sitting between them. CDR3 DNA: TGCAGTGCTAGAGATGCCGGGATATTCACAGATACGCAGTATTTT. This encodes CSARDAGIFTDTQYF.